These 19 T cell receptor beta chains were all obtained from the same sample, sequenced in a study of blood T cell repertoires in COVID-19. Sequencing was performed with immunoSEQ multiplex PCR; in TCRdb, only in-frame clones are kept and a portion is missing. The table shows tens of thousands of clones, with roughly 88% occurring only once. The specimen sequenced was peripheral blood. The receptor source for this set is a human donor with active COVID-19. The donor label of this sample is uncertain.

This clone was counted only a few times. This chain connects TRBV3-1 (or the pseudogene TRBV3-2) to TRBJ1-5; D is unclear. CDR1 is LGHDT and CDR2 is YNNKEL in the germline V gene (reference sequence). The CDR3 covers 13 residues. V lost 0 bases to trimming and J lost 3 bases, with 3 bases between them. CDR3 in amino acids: CASSQDLNQPQHF. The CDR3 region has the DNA TGTGCCAGCAGCCAAGATCTCAATCAGCCCCAGCATTTT.

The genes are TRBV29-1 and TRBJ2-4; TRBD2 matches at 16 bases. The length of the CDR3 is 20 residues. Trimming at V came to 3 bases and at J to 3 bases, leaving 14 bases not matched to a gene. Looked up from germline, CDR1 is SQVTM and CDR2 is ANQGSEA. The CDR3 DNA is TGCAGCGTTGAGTTTCCGGGACTAGCGGGAGGGCCGGGCTACAAAAACATTCAGTACTTC. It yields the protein CSVEFPGLAGGPGYKNIQYF.

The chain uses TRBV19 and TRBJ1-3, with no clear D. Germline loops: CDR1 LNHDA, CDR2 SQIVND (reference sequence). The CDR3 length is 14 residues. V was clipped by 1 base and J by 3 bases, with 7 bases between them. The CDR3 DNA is TGTGCCAGTAGTATAGGGGCCGGTGGAAACACCATATATTTT. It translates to CASSIGAGGNTIYF.

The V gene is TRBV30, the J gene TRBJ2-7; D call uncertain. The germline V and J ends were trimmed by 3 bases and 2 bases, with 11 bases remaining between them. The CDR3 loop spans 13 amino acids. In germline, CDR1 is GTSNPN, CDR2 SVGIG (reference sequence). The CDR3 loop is CAWRFGQAYEQYF. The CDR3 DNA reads TGTGCCTGGAGATTTGGGCAGGCCTACGAGCAGTACTTC. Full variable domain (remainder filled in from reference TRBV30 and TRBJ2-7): SQTIHQWPATLVQPVGSPLSLECTVEGTSNPNLYWYRQAAGRGLQLLFYSVGIGQISSEVPQNLSASRPQDRQFILSSKKLLLSDSGFYLCAWRFGQAYEQYFGPGTRLTVT.

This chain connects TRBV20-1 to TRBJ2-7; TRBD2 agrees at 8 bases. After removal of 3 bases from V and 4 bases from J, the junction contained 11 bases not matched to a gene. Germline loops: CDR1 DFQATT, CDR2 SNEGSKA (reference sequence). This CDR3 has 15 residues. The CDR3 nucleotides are TGCAGTGCTAGTTTCTCGGGGGGGAAGGGGTACGAGCAGTACTTC. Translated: CSASFSGGKGYEQYF.

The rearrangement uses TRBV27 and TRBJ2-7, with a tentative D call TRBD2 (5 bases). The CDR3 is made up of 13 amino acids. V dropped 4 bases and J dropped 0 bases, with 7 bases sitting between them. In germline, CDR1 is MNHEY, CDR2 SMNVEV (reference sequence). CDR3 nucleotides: TGTGCCAGCAGTTCCGGACTCTCCTACGAGCAGTACTTC. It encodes CASSSGLSYEQYF.

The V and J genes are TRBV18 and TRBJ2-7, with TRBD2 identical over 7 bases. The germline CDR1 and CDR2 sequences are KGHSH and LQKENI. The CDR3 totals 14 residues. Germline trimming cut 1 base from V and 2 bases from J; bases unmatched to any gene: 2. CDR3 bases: TGTGCCAGCTCACCACGGAGCGGGGCCTACGAGCAGTACTTC. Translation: CASSPRSGAYEQYF. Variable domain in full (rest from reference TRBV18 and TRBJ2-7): NAGVMQNPRHLVRRRGQEARLRCSPMKGHSHVYWYRQLPEEGLKFMVYLQKENIIDESGMPKERFSAEFPKEGPSILRIQQVVRGDSAAYFCASSPRSGAYEQYFGPGTRLTVT.

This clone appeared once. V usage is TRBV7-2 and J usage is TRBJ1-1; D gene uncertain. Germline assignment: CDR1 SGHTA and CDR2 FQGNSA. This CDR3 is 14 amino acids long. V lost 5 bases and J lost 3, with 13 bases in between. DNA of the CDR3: TGTGCCAGCAGCCGCATTTTAGTTTACACTGAAGCTTTCTTT. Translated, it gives CASSRILVYTEAFF.

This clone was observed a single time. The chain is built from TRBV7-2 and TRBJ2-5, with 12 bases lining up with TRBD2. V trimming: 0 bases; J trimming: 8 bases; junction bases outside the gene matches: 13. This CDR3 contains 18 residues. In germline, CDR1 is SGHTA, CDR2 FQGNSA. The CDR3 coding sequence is TGTGCCAGCAGCTTAGCCGCCGTTCTAGCGGGAGGGCCAGGTACCCAGTACTTC. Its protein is CASSLAAVLAGGPGTQYF.

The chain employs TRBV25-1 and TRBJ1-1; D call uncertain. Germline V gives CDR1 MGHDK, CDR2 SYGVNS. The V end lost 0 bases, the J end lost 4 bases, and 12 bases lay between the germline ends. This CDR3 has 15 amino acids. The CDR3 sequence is CASSEYGGLGTEAFF. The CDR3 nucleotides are TGTGCCAGCAGTGAATATGGAGGGCTGGGCACTGAAGCTTTCTTT.

The chain's CDR3 is CASSLGHTGANVLTF. The CDR3 nucleotides read TGTGCCAGCAGCTTGGGGCACACTGGGGCCAACGTCCTGACTTTC. The V gene is TRBV5-4, the J gene TRBJ2-6; D is uncertain. The CDR3 totals 15 residues. V lost 0 bases to trimming and J lost 2 bases, with 6 bases between them. CDR1 and CDR2 from the germline V gene are SGHNT and YYREEE (reference sequence).

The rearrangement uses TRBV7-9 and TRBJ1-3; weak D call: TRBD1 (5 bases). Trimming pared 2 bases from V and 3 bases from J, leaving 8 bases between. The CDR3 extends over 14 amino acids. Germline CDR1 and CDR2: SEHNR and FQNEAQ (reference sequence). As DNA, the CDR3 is TGTGCCAGCAGCTTAAGTCAGGGTGGAAACACCATATATTTT. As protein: CASSLSQGGNTIYF.

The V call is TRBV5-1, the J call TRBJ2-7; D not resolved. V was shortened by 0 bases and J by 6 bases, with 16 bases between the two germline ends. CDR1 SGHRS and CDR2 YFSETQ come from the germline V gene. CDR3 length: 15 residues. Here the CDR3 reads CASSLGDGLSAEQYF. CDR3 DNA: TGCGCCAGCAGCTTGGGTGATGGCCTTTCCGCCGAGCAGTACTTC.

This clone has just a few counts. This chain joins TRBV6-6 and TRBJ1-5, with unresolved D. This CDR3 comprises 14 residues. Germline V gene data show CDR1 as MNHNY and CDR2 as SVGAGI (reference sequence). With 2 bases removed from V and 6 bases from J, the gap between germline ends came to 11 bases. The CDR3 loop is CASSYPERSQPQHF. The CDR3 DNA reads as TGTGCCAGCAGTTACCCGGAGAGAAGTCAGCCCCAGCATTTT.

In nucleotides, the CDR3 is TGTGCCAGCAGCTCCCCCGGGGACAGCAACACTGAAGCTTTCTTT. Translated: CASSSPGDSNTEAFF. The chain couples TRBV5-6 to TRBJ1-1, with 7 nucleotides matching TRBD1. V shed 3 bases, J shed 2 bases, and the junction held 7 bases outside the gene matches. This CDR3 has 15 amino acids. The V gene's germline CDR1 is SGHDT and CDR2 YYEEEE.

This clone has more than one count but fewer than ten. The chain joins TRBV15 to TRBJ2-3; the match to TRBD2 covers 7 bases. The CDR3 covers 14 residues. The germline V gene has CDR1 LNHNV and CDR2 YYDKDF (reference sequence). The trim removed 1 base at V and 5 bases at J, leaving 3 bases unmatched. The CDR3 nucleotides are TGTGCCACCAGCAGAGGGGCTAGCGGAGATACGCAGTATTTT. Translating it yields CATSRGASGDTQYF. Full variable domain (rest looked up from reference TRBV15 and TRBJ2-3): DAMVIQNPRYQVTQFGKPVTLSCSQTLNHNVMYWYQQKSSQAPKLLFHYYDKDFNNEADTPDNFQSRRPNTSFCFLDIRSPGLGDTAMYLCATSRGASGDTQYFGPGTRLTVL.

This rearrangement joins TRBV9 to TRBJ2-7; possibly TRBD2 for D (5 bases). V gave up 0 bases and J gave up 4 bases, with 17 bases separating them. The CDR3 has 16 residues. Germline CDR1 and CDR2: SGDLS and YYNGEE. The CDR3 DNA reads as TGTGCCAGCAGCGTAGGACGAGCCGGGGAATCGTACGAGCAGTACTTC. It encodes CASSVGRAGESYEQYF.

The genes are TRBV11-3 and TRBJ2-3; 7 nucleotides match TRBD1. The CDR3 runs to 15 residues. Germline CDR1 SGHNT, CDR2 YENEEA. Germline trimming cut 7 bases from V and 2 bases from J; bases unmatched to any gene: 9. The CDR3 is CASTQGQVVTDTQYF. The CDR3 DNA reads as TGTGCCAGCACCCAAGGACAGGTAGTCACAGATACGCAGTATTTT. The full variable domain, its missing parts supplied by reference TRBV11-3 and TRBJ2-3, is EAGVVQSPRYKIIEKKQPVAFWCNPISGHNTLYWYLQNLGQGPELLIRYENEEAVDDSQLPKDRFSAERLKGVDSTLKIQPAELGDSAVYLCASTQGQVVTDTQYFGPGTRLTVL.

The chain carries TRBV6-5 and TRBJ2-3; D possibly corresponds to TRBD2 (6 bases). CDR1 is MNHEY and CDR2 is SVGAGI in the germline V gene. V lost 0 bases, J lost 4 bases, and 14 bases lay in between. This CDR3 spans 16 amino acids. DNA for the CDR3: TGTGCCAGCAGTTACTCGAGCACTAGCCGGGCAGATACGCAGTATTTT. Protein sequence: CASSYSSTSRADTQYF.